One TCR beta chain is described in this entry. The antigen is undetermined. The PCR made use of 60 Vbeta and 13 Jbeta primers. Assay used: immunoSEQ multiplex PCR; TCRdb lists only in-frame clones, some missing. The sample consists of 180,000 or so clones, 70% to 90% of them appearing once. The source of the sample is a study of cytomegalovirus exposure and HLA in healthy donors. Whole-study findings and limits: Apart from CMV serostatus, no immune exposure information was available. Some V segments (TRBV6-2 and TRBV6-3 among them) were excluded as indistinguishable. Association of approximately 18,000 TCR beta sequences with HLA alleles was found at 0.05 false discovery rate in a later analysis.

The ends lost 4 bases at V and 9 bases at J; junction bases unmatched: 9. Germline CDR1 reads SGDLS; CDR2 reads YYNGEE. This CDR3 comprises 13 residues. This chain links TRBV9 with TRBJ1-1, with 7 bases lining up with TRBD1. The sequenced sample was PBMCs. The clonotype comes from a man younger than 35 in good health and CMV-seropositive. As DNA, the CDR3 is TGTGCCAGCAGCCTTTCGGGGACAGACAAAGCTTTCTTT. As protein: CASSLSGTDKAFF.